One and the same sample provided the 17 T cell receptor beta chains below, sequenced in a study of blood T cell repertoires in COVID-19. Only in-frame clones appear in the TCRdb table, and some are missing; sequencing was by immunoSEQ multiplex PCR. The repertoire holds some 200,000 clones, roughly 86% seen once, with 10% in the top ten. The sequencing input was PBMCs or T cells enriched from blood (not recorded which). Receptors were obtained from a man younger than 35 with acute COVID-19.

V usage is TRBV5-1 and J usage is TRBJ2-1; TRBD2 agrees at 9 bases. This CDR3 contains 18 residues. V gave up 1 base and J gave up 1 base; unmatched junction bases: 9. Germline CDR1 and CDR2: SGHRS and YFSETQ. In nucleotides, the CDR3 is TGCGCCAGCAGCTTGTACGCTAGCGGGACTTCGTCCTACAATGAGCAGTTCTTC. Translated: CASSLYASGTSSYNEQFF.

J is TRBJ2-5 and V is TRBV9, with 13 bases lining up with TRBD2. CDR1 is SGDLS, CDR2 YYNGEE, per germline. Germline trimming cut 0 bases from V and 4 bases from J; bases unmatched to any gene: 6. CDR3 length equals 17 residues. The CDR3 is CASSVGSLAGGAETQYF. CDR3 nucleotides: TGTGCCAGCAGCGTAGGTTCACTAGCGGGAGGGGCAGAGACCCAGTACTTC.

The V and J genes are TRBV9 and TRBJ1-3, with 7 bases aligning to TRBD1. The CDR3 totals 15 residues. The V segment lost 2 bases and the J segment 5 bases; nucleotides outside the gene matches: 7. Per the germline V gene, CDR1 is SGDLS and CDR2 is YYNGEE. CDR3 DNA: TGTGCCAGCAGCGTGGATACAGGGGCTCGAAACACCATATATTTT. Translated, it gives CASSVDTGARNTIYF.

With respect to this clone: The identical CDR3 is also encoded by other nucleotide sequences in the sample. This sequence joins TRBV7-8 and TRBJ1-1; D possibly corresponds to TRBD1 (5 bases). Per the germline V gene, CDR1 is SGHVS and CDR2 is FQNEAQ. The CDR3 spans 12 residues. Trimming took 2 bases from V and 4 from J, leaving 5 bases between them. This CDR3 reads CASSLRGTEAFF. The CDR3 DNA is TGTGCCAGCAGCTTAAGGGGCACTGAAGCTTTCTTT. The variable domain in full, with the rest retrieved from reference TRBV7-8 and TRBJ1-1, is GAGVSQSPRYKVAKRGQDVALRCDPISGHVSLFWYQQALGQGPEFLTYFQNEAQLDKSGLPSDRFFAERPEGSVSTLKIQRTQQEDSAVYLCASSLRGTEAFFGQGTRLTVV.

The rearrangement links TRBV28 to TRBJ1-5; 7 nucleotides agree with TRBD1. The CDR3 totals 17 residues. With V trimmed by 6 bases and J by 0 bases, 11 bases remained unmatched. Germline CDR1 reads MDHEN; CDR2 reads SYDVKM. The CDR3 sequence is CASSEMDRSFSNQPQHF. The CDR3 nucleotides read TGTGCCAGCAGCGAAATGGACAGGTCCTTTAGCAATCAGCCCCAGCATTTT.

The CDR3 protein is CASSTGTSNTGELFF. DNA of the CDR3: TGTGCCAGCAGTACCGGGACTTCAAACACCGGGGAGCTGTTTTTT. V and J are TRBV6-5 and TRBJ2-2; D might be TRBD2 (6 bases). Germline CDR1 MNHEY, CDR2 SVGAGI. This CDR3 comprises 15 residues. The V end lost 5 bases, the J end lost 2 bases, and 12 bases lay between the germline ends.

The chain joins TRBV21-1 to TRBJ2-7; the D call TRBD1 from the table was never checked on the DNA. TRBV21-1 is a recognized pseudogene. This CDR3 has 18 residues. CDR3 nucleotides: TGTGCCAGCAGCAAAGAAAGGGCGGGTGGGACAGTGTCCTCCCTACAGTACTTC. Translated: CASSKERAGGTVSSLQYF.

The chain employs TRBV9 and TRBJ1-4; D is unclear. The CDR3 sequence is 15 residues long. Per the germline V gene, CDR1 is SGDLS and CDR2 is YYNGEE. Trimming removed 4 bases at V and 1 base at J, with 11 bases between. The CDR3: CASSPYQQTNEKLFF. The CDR3 bases are TGTGCCAGCAGCCCATATCAACAAACTAATGAAAAACTGTTTTTT.

The rearrangement joins TRBV19 to TRBJ1-1; 7 positions match TRBD1. With 5 bases clipped from V and 4 bases from J, the junction kept 4 bases outside the gene matches. CDR1 and CDR2 from the germline V gene are LNHDA and SQIVND (reference sequence). This CDR3 has 13 amino acids. CDR3 amino acids: CASSPTGTTEAFF. CDR3 nucleotide sequence: TGTGCCAGTAGTCCGACAGGGACCACTGAAGCTTTCTTT.

This clone was counted between two and nine times. The chain combines TRBV2 with TRBJ1-1; weak D call: TRBD1 (5 bases). This CDR3 is 12 amino acids long. With 3 bases removed from V and 8 bases from J, the gap between germline ends came to 10 bases. The germline V gene encodes CDR1 SNHLY and CDR2 FYNNEI. The CDR3 region is CASSEVGREAFF. CDR3 DNA sequence: TGTGCCAGCAGTGAGGTGGGGCGGGAAGCTTTCTTT.

V usage is TRBV27 and J usage is TRBJ2-1; TRBD2 matches at 7 bases. This CDR3 region has 19 residues. In germline, CDR1 is MNHEY, CDR2 SMNVEV (reference sequence). V dropped 0 bases and J dropped 0; count of bases not matched to a gene: 11. CDR3 in DNA: TGTGCCAGCAGTTTATCAGCCGCCGAGGGCGGGAGCTCCTACAATGAGCAGTTCTTC. Protein product: CASSLSAAEGGSSYNEQFF.

The chain joins TRBV25-1 to TRBJ2-1; TRBD1 matches at 10 bases. Germline CDR1 MGHDK, CDR2 SYGVNS. Trimming removed 1 base from V and 1 base from J; junction bases left unmatched: 1. The length of the CDR3 is 16 residues. Here the CDR3 reads CASSEWTGGSYNEQFF. The CDR3 DNA reads TGTGCCAGCAGTGAATGGACAGGGGGGTCCTACAATGAGCAGTTCTTC.

The chain recombines TRBV7-9 with TRBJ2-1; weak D call: TRBD1 (5 bases). V was cut by 1 base and J by 6 bases, with 10 bases left in between. Germline CDR1 SEHNR, CDR2 FQNEAQ (reference sequence). This CDR3 contains 14 residues. CDR3 loop: CASSLGRQGNEQFF. The CDR3 DNA reads TGTGCCAGCAGCTTAGGACGCCAGGGCAATGAGCAGTTCTTC.

The rearrangement uses TRBV7-3 and TRBJ1-1; D uncertain. The ends were cut back, 0 bases at V and 4 bases at J, with 9 bases in the middle. The CDR3 extends over 14 amino acids. In germline, CDR1 is SGHTA, CDR2 FQGTGA. Here the CDR3 DNA reads TGTGCCAGCAGCTTAACAGGGAGGGTCACTGAAGCTTTCTTT. It encodes CASSLTGRVTEAFF.

The chain combines TRBV28 with TRBJ1-4; 7 positions agree with TRBD1. J gave up 4 bases and V 3 bases, and 2 bases lay outside the gene matches. The CDR3 consists of 14 residues. Germline V CDR1 and CDR2: MDHEN, SYDVKM. The CDR3 DNA reads TGTGCCAGCAGTTTGGGACAGCGTAATGAAAAACTGTTTTTT. It translates to CASSLGQRNEKLFF.

This chain links TRBV3-1 (or the pseudogene TRBV3-2) with TRBJ2-5, with 14 positions matching TRBD2. The CDR3 length is 17 residues. Germline lookup yields CDR1 LGHDT and CDR2 YNNKEL (reference sequence). V lost 0 bases to trimming and J lost 5 bases; unmatched junction nucleotides: 5. Here the CDR3 DNA reads TGTGCCAGCAGCCAAGAATGGGGGACTAGCGGGAGTGAGACCCAGTACTTC. It specifies CASSQEWGTSGSETQYF.

A single count supports this clone. The chain uses TRBV9 and TRBJ2-2; D ambiguous. The CDR3 loop spans 14 amino acids. V shed 6 bases and J shed 4 bases, with 13 bases lying between them. Germline V CDR1 and CDR2: SGDLS, YYNGEE. DNA of the CDR3: TGTGCCAGCACCTTAAGGCCGGGCACCGGGGAGCTGTTTTTT. This encodes CASTLRPGTGELFF.